The rows below give T cell receptor beta chains drawn from one sample of a study of shared clonotypes between healthy human individuals. Produced via immunoSEQ multiplex PCR; TCRdb's table is partial and in-frame only. The sample has some 1 million clones, around 76% seen once; the top ten hold approximately 1.5%. Sequences were obtained from memory CD4+ T cells sorted from blood. These receptors originate from a young man in good health. CDR3s include the opening cysteine and the closing phenylalanine or tryptophan. Each record gives: V gene, CDR3 length, clone size, J gene, CDR3 protein. The size entry is marked missing in some rows and otherwise reads once, few, many or a size class.

v_call: TRBV18; cdr3_length: 15; clone_size: .; j_call: TRBJ2-2; cdr3_aa: CASSLQETNTGELFF
v_call: TRBV6-1; cdr3_length: 15; clone_size: .; j_call: TRBJ1-2; cdr3_aa: CASSPRDRGLYGYTF
v_call: TRBV5-6; cdr3_length: 13; clone_size: .; j_call: TRBJ2-5; cdr3_aa: CASSLSIQETQYF
v_call: TRBV21-1; cdr3_length: 16; clone_size: .; j_call: TRBJ1-6; cdr3_aa: CASSTKTRSNNSPLHF
v_call: TRBV7-8; cdr3_length: 15; clone_size: .; j_call: TRBJ2-2; cdr3_aa: CASRRGHSNTGELFF
v_call: TRBV25-1; cdr3_length: 15; clone_size: .; j_call: TRBJ2-3; cdr3_aa: CASSVSGAYTDTQYF
v_call: TRBV5-6; cdr3_length: 15; clone_size: once; j_call: TRBJ2-3; cdr3_aa: CASSNSGGFTDTQYF
v_call: TRBV5-5; cdr3_length: 14; clone_size: .; j_call: TRBJ1-5; cdr3_aa: CASSSQGIGQPQHF
v_call: TRBV30; cdr3_length: 15; clone_size: .; j_call: .; cdr3_aa: CAWSVSGRKGNEQYF
v_call: TRBV28; cdr3_length: 12; clone_size: few; j_call: TRBJ2-7; cdr3_aa: CASSLAQVPQYF
v_call: TRBV6-1; cdr3_length: 11; clone_size: once; j_call: TRBJ2-7; cdr3_aa: CASSAFYEQYF
v_call: TRBV19; cdr3_length: 15; clone_size: few; j_call: TRBJ1-1; cdr3_aa: CASSIGRGIGTEAFF
v_call: TRBV5-4; cdr3_length: 15; clone_size: .; j_call: TRBJ2-6; cdr3_aa: CASSPSGSGANVLTF
v_call: TRBV5-4; cdr3_length: 15; clone_size: .; j_call: TRBJ2-1; cdr3_aa: CASSLIRLAGNEQFF
v_call: TRBV28; cdr3_length: 13; clone_size: once; j_call: TRBJ1-2; cdr3_aa: CASSLLTNYGYTF
v_call: TRBV25-1; cdr3_length: 16; clone_size: once; j_call: TRBJ1-5; cdr3_aa: CASSEGARSGNQPQHF
v_call: TRBV9; cdr3_length: 15; clone_size: .; j_call: TRBJ2-1; cdr3_aa: CASSASGSSYNEQFF
v_call: TRBV5-1; cdr3_length: 14; clone_size: once; j_call: TRBJ1-2; cdr3_aa: CASTENRGEDGYTF
v_call: TRBV5-6; cdr3_length: 16; clone_size: .; j_call: TRBJ2-3; cdr3_aa: CASSAGLAGKTDTQYF
v_call: TRBV11-2; cdr3_length: 13; clone_size: .; j_call: TRBJ1-2; cdr3_aa: CASSPAGGYGYTF
v_call: TRBV11-2; cdr3_length: 14; clone_size: few; j_call: TRBJ2-7; cdr3_aa: CASSWGGRTYEQYF
v_call: TRBV5-1; cdr3_length: 14; clone_size: .; j_call: TRBJ1-2; cdr3_aa: CASSLERGAYGYTF
v_call: TRBV6-5; cdr3_length: 15; clone_size: few; j_call: TRBJ1-4; cdr3_aa: CASSSVTGINEKLFF
v_call: TRBV28; cdr3_length: 12; clone_size: .; j_call: TRBJ2-7; cdr3_aa: CASSLIGAGQYF
v_call: TRBV7-2; cdr3_length: 15; clone_size: .; j_call: TRBJ1-3; cdr3_aa: CASSLGGATGNTIYF
v_call: TRBV5-1; cdr3_length: 14; clone_size: .; j_call: .; cdr3_aa: CASSLGTKTYEQYF
v_call: TRBV6-5; cdr3_length: 15; clone_size: .; j_call: TRBJ1-5; cdr3_aa: CASSYGQGGNQPQHF
v_call: TRBV7-8; cdr3_length: 13; clone_size: .; j_call: TRBJ2-1; cdr3_aa: CASSLQIYNEQFF
v_call: TRBV29-1; cdr3_length: 12; clone_size: .; j_call: TRBJ2-6; cdr3_aa: CSVVSGANVLTF
v_call: TRBV6-6; cdr3_length: 15; clone_size: .; j_call: TRBJ1-6; cdr3_aa: CASRSTGQANSPLHF
v_call: TRBV7-2; cdr3_length: 16; clone_size: .; j_call: TRBJ2-5; cdr3_aa: CASSLVGSGSKETQYF
v_call: TRBV10-3; cdr3_length: 16; clone_size: .; j_call: TRBJ2-7; cdr3_aa: CAISQGRDKSSYEQYF
v_call: TRBV18; cdr3_length: 14; clone_size: .; j_call: TRBJ2-7; cdr3_aa: CASSPGGSVSEQYF
v_call: TRBV30; cdr3_length: 11; clone_size: .; j_call: TRBJ2-7; cdr3_aa: CAWSPGVEQYF
v_call: TRBV13; cdr3_length: 15; clone_size: .; j_call: TRBJ2-3; cdr3_aa: CASSLAAGASDTQYF
v_call: TRBV13; cdr3_length: 15; clone_size: .; j_call: TRBJ1-1; cdr3_aa: CASSTSTGVYTEAFF
v_call: TRBV5-1; cdr3_length: 13; clone_size: .; j_call: TRBJ2-3; cdr3_aa: CASSLSGRDTQYF
v_call: TRBV6-4; cdr3_length: 17; clone_size: few; j_call: TRBJ1-1; cdr3_aa: CASSDPGEGPPNTEAFF
v_call: TRBV5-1; cdr3_length: 14; clone_size: few; j_call: TRBJ1-2; cdr3_aa: CASSLVLGNYGYTF
v_call: TRBV7-8; cdr3_length: 17; clone_size: once; j_call: TRBJ1-2; cdr3_aa: CASSLGWSSGSSFGYTF
v_call: TRBV28; cdr3_length: 15; clone_size: few; j_call: TRBJ1-4; cdr3_aa: CASSGPGQGNEKLFF
v_call: TRBV19; cdr3_length: 14; clone_size: .; j_call: TRBJ2-2; cdr3_aa: CASSRGQFSGELFF
v_call: TRBV5-6; cdr3_length: 14; clone_size: .; j_call: TRBJ2-4; cdr3_aa: CASTRRDRKNIQYF
v_call: TRBV4-1; cdr3_length: 17; clone_size: .; j_call: TRBJ2-3; cdr3_aa: CASSPGRGRVNTDTQYF
v_call: TRBV10-2; cdr3_length: 15; clone_size: .; j_call: TRBJ2-5; cdr3_aa: CASSLGSGRWETQYF
v_call: TRBV28; cdr3_length: 14; clone_size: .; j_call: TRBJ1-6; cdr3_aa: CASSPPQDNSPLHF
v_call: TRBV19; cdr3_length: 11; clone_size: .; j_call: TRBJ2-1; cdr3_aa: CASRGGNEQFF
v_call: TRBV28; cdr3_length: 15; clone_size: .; j_call: TRBJ2-2; cdr3_aa: CASRLDRVGAGELFF